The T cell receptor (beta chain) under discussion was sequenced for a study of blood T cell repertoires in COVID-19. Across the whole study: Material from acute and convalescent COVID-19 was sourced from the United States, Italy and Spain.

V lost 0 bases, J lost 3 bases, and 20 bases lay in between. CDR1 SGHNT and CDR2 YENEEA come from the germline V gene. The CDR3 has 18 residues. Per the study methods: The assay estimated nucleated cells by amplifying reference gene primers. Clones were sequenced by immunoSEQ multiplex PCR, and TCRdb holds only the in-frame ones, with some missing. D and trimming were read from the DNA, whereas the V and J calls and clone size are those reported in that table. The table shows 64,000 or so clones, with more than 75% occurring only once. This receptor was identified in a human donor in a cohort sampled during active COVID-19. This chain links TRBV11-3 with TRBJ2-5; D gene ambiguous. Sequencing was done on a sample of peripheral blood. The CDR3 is CASSLDSFQAYAEETQYF. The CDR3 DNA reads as TGTGCCAGCAGCTTAGATTCGTTCCAGGCTTATGCAGAAGAGACCCAGTACTTC.